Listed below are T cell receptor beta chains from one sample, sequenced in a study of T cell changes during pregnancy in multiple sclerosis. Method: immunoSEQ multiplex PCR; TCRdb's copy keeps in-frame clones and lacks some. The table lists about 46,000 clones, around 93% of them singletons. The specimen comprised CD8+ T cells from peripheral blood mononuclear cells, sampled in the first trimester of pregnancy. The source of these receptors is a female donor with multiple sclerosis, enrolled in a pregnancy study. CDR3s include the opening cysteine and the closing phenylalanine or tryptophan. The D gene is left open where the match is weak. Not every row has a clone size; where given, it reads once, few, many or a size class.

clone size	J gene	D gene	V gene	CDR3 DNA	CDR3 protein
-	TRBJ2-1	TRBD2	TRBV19	TGTGCCAGTAGTATAACTAGCGGGGGGGCCAATGAGCAGTTCTTC	CASSITSGGANEQFF
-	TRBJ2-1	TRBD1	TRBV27	TGTGCCAGCACCACCGGGACAGGGGGCTTCAATGAGCAGTTCTTC	CASTTGTGGFNEQFF
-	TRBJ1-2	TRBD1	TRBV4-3	TGCGCCAGCAGCCAAGAAAGCCCTAGCGACAGGGGCTATGGCTACACCTTC	CASSQESPSDRGYGYTF
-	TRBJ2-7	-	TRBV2	TGTGCCACCTATTTCGGCTACGAGCAGTACTTC	CATYFGYEQYF
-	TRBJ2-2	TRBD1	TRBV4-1	TGCGCCAGCCTTGGGGACAGGGGGACCGGGGAGCTGTTTTTT	CASLGDRGTGELFF
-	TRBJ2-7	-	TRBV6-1	TGTGCCAGCAGTGTGGCAGCGTATTCCTACGAGCAGTACTTC	CASSVAAYSYEQYF
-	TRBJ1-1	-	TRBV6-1	TGTGCCAGCACCCAGGAGGCAGTCAACACTGAAGCTTTCTTT	CASTQEAVNTEAFF
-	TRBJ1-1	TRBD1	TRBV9	TGTGCCAGCAGCGCCTCAGGGGGGAACACTGAAGCTTTCTTT	CASSASGGNTEAFF
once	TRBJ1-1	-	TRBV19	TGTGCCAGTAGTATGTTCTTGACACAGTCTGAAGCTTTCTTT	CASSMFLTQSEAFF
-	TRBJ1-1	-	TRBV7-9	TGTGCCAGCAGCCCCCCTTTCGGGAGCACTGAAGCTTTCTTT	CASSPPFGSTEAFF
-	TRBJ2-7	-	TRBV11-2	TGTGCCAGCAGCCTCTCAGGCGAGCAGTACTTC	CASSLSGEQYF
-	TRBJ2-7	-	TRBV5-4	TGTGCCAGCAGCTCTGATCTCCGGGAGCAGTACTTC	CASSSDLREQYF
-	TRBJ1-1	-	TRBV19	TGTGCCAGTACCGGGGAGAACACTGAAGCTTTCTTT	CASTGENTEAFF
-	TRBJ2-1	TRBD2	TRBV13	TGTGCCAGCAGCCCCATAGCGGGAGGGTACAATGAGCAGTTCTTC	CASSPIAGGYNEQFF
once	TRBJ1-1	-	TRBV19	TGTGCCAGTACCTTAAGCGGAAACACTGAAGCTTTCTTT	CASTLSGNTEAFF
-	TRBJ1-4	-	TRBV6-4	TGTGCCAGCGCCTTGACAGACGCTCCCGGAAAACTGTTTTTT	CASALTDAPGKLFF
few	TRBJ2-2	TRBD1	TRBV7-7	TGTGCCAGCAGCTTAAGGGGGCTGGGGACCGGGGAGCTGTTTTTT	CASSLRGLGTGELFF
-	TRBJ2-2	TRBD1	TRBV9	TGTGCCAGCAGCGAAGAGGGGGCGAAGGAAGCCGGGGAGCTGTTTTTT	CASSEEGAKEAGELFF
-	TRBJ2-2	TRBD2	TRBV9	TGTGCCAGCACCTTGGGGACTAGTCCCACCGGGGAGCTGTTTTTT	CASTLGTSPTGELFF
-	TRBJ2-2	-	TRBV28	TGTGCCAGCAGTTTGGTTACAACCGGGGAGCTGTTTTTT	CASSLVTTGELFF
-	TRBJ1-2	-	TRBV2	TGTGCCAGCAGTGAAATGGAGGAGGGAGATGGCTACACCTTC	CASSEMEEGDGYTF
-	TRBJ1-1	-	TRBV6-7	TGTGCCAGCAGGTACCCCGGCTGGGCCCACACTGAAGCTTTCTTT	CASRYPGWAHTEAFF
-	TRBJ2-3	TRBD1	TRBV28	TGTGCCAGCAGAACAAAACCCCGAACATGGACAGGAGATACGCAGTATTTT	CASRTKPRTWTGDTQYF
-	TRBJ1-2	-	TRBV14	TGTGCCAGCAGTATCCTACGGGGGGATGGCTACACCTTC	CASSILRGDGYTF
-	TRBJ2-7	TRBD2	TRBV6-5	TGTGCCAGCAGTTACGGGGGGGGACCCGGGGACGAGCAGTACTTC	CASSYGGGPGDEQYF
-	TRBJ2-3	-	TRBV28	TGTGCCAGCACCCAAGGGGCGCACACAGATACGCAGTATTTT	CASTQGAHTDTQYF
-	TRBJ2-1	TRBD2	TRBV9	TGTGCCAGCAGCCACTCGCGGGGGGGGCTTTACAATGAGCAGTTCTTC	CASSHSRGGLYNEQFF
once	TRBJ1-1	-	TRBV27	TGTGCCAGCAGTTTGGGAGGGATCAAGTACACTGAAGCTTTCTTT	CASSLGGIKYTEAFF
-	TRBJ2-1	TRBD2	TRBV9	TGTGCCAGCAGCGTAGATCTAGCGGGAGGGCCCTCCTACAATGAGCAGTTCTTC	CASSVDLAGGPSYNEQFF
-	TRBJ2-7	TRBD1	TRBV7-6	TGTGCCAGCAGCTCGCACCGGGACAGGGGGGACTACGAGCAGTACTTC	CASSSHRDRGDYEQYF
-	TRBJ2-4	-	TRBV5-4	TGTGCCAGCAGCCCAGAACCTCTAGCCAAAAACATTCAGTACTTC	CASSPEPLAKNIQYF
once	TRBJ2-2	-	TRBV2	TGTGCCAGCAGTGACCCCGCGGGGGAGCTGTTTTTT	CASSDPAGELFF
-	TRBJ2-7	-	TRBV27	TGTGCCAGCATCCAGCGCGGGCCTGGCCCATACGAGCAGTACTTC	CASIQRGPGPYEQYF
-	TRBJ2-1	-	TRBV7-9	TGTGCCAGCAGCCGGGGGACAGACAAGTTCTTC	CASSRGTDKFF
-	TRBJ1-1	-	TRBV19	TGTGCCAGTAGTAGTGGGGCCCAAGTACGCGGCACTGAAGCTTTCTTT	CASSSGAQVRGTEAFF
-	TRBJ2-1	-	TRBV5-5	TGTGCCAGCAGCGGTCGTCGAACAGGGTGGGAAGGCAATGAGCAGTTCTTC	CASSGRRTGWEGNEQFF
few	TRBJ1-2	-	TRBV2	TGTGCCAGCACCTCGGCGGCTAACTATGGCTACACCTTC	CASTSAANYGYTF
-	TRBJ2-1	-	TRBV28	TGTGCCAGCAGTTACAGGGAAGTCACAATGATTGAGCAGTTCTTC	CASSYREVTMIEQFF
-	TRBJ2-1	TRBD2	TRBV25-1	TGTGCCAGCAGTGACTGGACTAGCGGGGGGCTCCACAATGAGCAGTTCTTC	CASSDWTSGGLHNEQFF
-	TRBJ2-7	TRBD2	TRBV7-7	TGTGCCAGCAGCTCCGGGCCCGGGAGGGCCTACGAGCAGTACTTC	CASSSGPGRAYEQYF
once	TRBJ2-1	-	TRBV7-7	TGTGCCAGCAGCTTTTCCCCCTCGGGTGAGCAGTTCTTC	CASSFSPSGEQFF
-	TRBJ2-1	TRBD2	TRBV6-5	TGTGCCAGCAGTATTCTAGCGGGGGGTTACAATGAGCAGTTCTTC	CASSILAGGYNEQFF
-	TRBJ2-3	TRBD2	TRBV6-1	TGTGCCAGCAGATTTAGCGGGGGAGGTTTAGATACGCAGTATTTT	CASRFSGGGLDTQYF
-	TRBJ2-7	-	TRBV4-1	TGCGCCAGCAGCCAACGCAGGGACACCTACGAGCAGTACTTC	CASSQRRDTYEQYF
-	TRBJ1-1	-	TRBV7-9	TGTGCCAGCAGCTTATCGGGGGGATTGAACACTGAAGCTTTCTTT	CASSLSGGLNTEAFF
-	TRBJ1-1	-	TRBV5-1	TGCGCCAGCAGCTACGGGGGATGGACTGAAGCTTTCTTT	CASSYGGWTEAFF
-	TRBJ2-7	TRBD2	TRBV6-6	TGTGCCACCTGGACTAGCGGGGAGCACGAGCAGTACTTC	CATWTSGEHEQYF
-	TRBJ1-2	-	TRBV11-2	TGTGCCAGCAGCCCGGGAAAAATCTATGGCTACACCTTC	CASSPGKIYGYTF
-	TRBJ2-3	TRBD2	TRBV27	TGTGCCAGCAGTTCGCGACTAGCGGGAGAGGGAGATACGCAGTATTTT	CASSSRLAGEGDTQYF